The sequence of this T cell receptor beta chain was determined in a study of blood T cell repertoires in COVID-19. Study background: The United States, Italy and Spain provided the acute and convalescent COVID-19 samples. T cells, B-cell-depleted T cells, or PBMCs provided the cDNA or gDNA that served as material.

Unmatched junction bases numbered 8, after V lost 4 bases and J lost 6 bases. This CDR3 spans 15 amino acids. Per the germline V gene, CDR1 is LNHDA and CDR2 is SQIVND (reference sequence). In the authors' workflow: Amplification from reference gene primers served as the basis for estimated nucleated cell counts. The method was immunoSEQ multiplex PCR; TCRdb's version includes in-frame clones alone and lacks a portion of them. From that table come the V and J calls and clone size; the DNA was used to work out D and trimming. The data hold about 240,000 clones, with about 83% observed a single time. The rearrangement joins TRBV19 to TRBJ1-2, with 10 bases that match TRBD1. This clonotype was sampled from a human donor in a cohort sampled during active COVID-19. Sequencing input: peripheral blood. The CDR3 here is CASSTGTGVLDGYTF. The CDR3 DNA follows: TGTGCCAGTAGTACCGGGACAGGGGTATTGGATGGCTACACCTTC.